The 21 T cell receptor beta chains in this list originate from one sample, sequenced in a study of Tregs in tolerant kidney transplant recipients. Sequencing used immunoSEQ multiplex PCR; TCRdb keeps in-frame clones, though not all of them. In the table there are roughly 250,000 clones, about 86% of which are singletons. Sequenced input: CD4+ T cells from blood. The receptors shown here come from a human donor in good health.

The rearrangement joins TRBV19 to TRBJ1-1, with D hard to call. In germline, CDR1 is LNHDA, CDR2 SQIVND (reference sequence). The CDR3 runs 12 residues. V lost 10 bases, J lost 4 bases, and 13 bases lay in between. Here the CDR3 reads CATGDSGTEAFF. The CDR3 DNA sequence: TGTGCCACCGGAGATTCCGGCACTGAAGCTTTCTTT.

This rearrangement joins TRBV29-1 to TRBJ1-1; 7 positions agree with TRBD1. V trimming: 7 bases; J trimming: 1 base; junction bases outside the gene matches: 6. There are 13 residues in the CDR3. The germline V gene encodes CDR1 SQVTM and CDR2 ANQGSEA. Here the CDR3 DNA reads TGCAGCGGCCAGGGACAGCCGAACACTGAAGCTTTCTTT. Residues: CSGQGQPNTEAFF.

The CDR3 sequence is CASTPGGTGNTGELFF. Here the CDR3 DNA reads TGTGCCAGCACCCCTGGGGGGACAGGGAACACCGGGGAGCTGTTTTTT. V is TRBV2 and J is TRBJ2-2, with TRBD1 matching 8 bases. The germline V gene has CDR1 SNHLY and CDR2 FYNNEI. Trimming took 7 bases from V and 1 from J; bases not matched to a gene: 8. The CDR3 consists of 16 residues.

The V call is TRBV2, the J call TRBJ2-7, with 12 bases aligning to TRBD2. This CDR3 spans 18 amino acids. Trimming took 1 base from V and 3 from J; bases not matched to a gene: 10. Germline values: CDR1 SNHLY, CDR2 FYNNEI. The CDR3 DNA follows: TGTGCCAGCAGTGAAGGCGGCCTACTAGCGGGAGGCGGCTACGAGCAGTACTTC. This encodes CASSEGGLLAGGGYEQYF.

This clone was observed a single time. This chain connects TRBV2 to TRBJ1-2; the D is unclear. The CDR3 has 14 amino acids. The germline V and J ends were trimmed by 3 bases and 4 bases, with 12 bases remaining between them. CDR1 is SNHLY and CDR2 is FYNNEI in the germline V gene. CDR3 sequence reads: CASSDVRPVYGYTF. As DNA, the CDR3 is TGTGCCAGCAGTGACGTCAGGCCGGTCTATGGCTACACCTTC.

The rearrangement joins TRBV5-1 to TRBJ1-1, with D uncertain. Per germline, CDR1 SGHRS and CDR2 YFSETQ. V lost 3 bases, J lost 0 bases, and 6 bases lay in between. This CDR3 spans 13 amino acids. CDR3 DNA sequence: TGCGCCAGCAGCTCCTTTCTGAACACTGAAGCTTTCTTT. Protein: CASSSFLNTEAFF.

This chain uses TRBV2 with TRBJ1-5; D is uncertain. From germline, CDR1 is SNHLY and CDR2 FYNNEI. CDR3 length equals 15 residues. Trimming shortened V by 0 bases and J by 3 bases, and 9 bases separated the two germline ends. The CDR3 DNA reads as TGTGCCAGCAGTGAAGCTGAGCTGCACAATCAGCCCCAGCATTTT. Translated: CASSEAELHNQPQHF.

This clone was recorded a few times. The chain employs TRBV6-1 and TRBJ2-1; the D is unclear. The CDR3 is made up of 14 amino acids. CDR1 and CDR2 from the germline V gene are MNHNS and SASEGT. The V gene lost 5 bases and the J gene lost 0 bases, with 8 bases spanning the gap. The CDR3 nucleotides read TGTGCCAGCAGTTCTAGACCCTCCTACAATGAGCAGTTCTTC. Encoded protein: CASSSRPSYNEQFF.

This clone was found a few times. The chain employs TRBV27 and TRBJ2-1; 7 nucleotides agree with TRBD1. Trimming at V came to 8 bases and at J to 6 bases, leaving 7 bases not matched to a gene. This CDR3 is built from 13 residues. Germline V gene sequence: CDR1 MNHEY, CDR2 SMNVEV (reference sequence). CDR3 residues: CASRRTGSNEQFF. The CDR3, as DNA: TGTGCCAGCCGACGGACAGGATCCAATGAGCAGTTCTTC.

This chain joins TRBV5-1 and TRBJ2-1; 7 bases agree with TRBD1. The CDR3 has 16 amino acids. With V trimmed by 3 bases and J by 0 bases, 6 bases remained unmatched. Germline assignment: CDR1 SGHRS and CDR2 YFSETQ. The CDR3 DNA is TGCGCCAGCAGCTCCTACAGGGGCGGCTCCTACAATGAGCAGTTCTTC. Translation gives CASSSYRGGSYNEQFF.

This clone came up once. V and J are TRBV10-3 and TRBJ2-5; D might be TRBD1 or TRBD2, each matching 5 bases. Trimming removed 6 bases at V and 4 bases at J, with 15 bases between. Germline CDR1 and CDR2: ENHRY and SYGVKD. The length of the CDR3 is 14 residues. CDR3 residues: CAIRSDGARETQYF. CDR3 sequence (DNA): TGTGCCATCAGGTCCGACGGGGCTAGAGAGACCCAGTACTTC.

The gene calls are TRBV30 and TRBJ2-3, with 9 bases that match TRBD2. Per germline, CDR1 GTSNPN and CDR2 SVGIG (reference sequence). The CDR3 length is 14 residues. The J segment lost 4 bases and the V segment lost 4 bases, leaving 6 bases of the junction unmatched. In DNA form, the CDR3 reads TGTGCCTGGAAAGCTAGCGGGGAGTCAGATACGCAGTATTTT. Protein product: CAWKASGESDTQYF. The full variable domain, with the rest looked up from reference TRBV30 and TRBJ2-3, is SQTIHQWPATLVQPVGSPLSLECTVEGTSNPNLYWYRQAAGRGLQLLFYSVGIGQISSEVPQNLSASRPQDRQFILSSKKLLLSDSGFYLCAWKASGESDTQYFGPGTRLTVL.

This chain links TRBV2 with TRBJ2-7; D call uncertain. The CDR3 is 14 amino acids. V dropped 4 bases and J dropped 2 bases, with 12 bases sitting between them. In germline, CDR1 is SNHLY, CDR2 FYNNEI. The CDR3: CASSASGFPYEQYF. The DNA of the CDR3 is TGTGCCAGCAGTGCCTCCGGGTTTCCCTACGAGCAGTACTTC.

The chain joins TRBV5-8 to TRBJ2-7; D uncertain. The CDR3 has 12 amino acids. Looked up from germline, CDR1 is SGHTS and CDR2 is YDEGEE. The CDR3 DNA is TGTCTTACAACGGCGGACTCCTACGAGCAGTACTTC. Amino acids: CLTTADSYEQYF.

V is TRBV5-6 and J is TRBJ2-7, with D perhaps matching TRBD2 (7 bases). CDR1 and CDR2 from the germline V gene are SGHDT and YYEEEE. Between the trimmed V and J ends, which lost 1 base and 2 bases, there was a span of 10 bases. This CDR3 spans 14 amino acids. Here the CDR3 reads CASSLRGAAYEQYF. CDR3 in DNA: TGTGCCAGCAGCTTGCGGGGGGCAGCCTACGAGCAGTACTTC.

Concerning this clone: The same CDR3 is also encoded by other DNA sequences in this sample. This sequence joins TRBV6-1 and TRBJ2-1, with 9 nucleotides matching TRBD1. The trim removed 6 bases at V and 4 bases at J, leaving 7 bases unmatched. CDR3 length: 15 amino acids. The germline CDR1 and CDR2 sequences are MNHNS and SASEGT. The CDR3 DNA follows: TGTGCCAGCAGCGAATGGGACAGGGCTTACAATGAGCAGTTCTTC. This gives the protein CASSEWDRAYNEQFF.

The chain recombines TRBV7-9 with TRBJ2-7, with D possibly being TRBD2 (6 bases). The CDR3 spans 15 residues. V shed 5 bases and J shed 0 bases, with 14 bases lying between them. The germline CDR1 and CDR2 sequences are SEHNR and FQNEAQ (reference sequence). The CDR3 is CASSPTGSLSYEQYF. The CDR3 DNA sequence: TGTGCCAGCAGCCCGACCGGGAGTCTCTCCTACGAGCAGTACTTC.

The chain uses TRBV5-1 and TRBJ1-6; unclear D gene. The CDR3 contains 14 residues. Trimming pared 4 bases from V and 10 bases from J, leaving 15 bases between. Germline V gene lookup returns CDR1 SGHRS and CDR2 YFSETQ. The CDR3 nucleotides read TGCGCCAGCAGCGTGATGGACCCCGGGTCACCCCTCCACTTT. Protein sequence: CASSVMDPGSPLHF.

The CDR3 bases are TGTGCCAGTAGTACCGAGGCGGGCAGACCCTACGAGCAGTACTTC. Its protein is CASSTEAGRPYEQYF. The chain joins TRBV19 to TRBJ2-7; perhaps TRBD2 as D (5 bases). The V and J ends lost 4 bases and 2 bases respectively, with 15 bases between them. The CDR3 contains 15 residues. CDR1 LNHDA and CDR2 SQIVND come from the germline V gene (reference sequence).

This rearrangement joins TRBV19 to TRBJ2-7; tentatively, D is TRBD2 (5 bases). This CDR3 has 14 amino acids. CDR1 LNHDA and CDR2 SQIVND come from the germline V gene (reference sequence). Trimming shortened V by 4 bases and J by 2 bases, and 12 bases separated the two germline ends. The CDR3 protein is CASSRPGVPYEQYF. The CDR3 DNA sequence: TGTGCCAGTAGTAGACCCGGGGTGCCCTACGAGCAGTACTTC.

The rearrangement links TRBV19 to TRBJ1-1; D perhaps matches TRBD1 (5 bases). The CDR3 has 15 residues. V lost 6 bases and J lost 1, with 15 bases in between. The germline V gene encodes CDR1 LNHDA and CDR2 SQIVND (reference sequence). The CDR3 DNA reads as TGTGCCAGTAGAGGTCAGGGACTGGCGAACACTGAAGCTTTCTTT. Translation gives CASRGQGLANTEAFF.